This TCR beta chain emerged from a study of control samples from healthy donors and cancer patients. The germline CDR1 and CDR2 sequences are MNHEY and SVGEGT. CDR3 length: 15 residues. Trimming took 2 bases from V and 2 from J, leaving 12 bases between them. Only in-frame clones appear in the TCRdb table, and some are missing; sequencing was by immunoSEQ multiplex PCR. The top ten hold 1.5% to 2% of the sample, which has 150,000 to 200,000 clones, 70% to 90% seen once. The sequenced sample was blood. The V gene is TRBV6-2 or TRBV6-3, the J gene TRBJ1-2; the D gene is possibly TRBD1 (6 bases). The TCR originated in a man in his late teens or twenties in good health. Here the CDR3 reads CASSYRGQGNYGYTF. Here the CDR3 DNA reads TGTGCCAGCAGTTACCGTGGGCAGGGGAACTATGGCTACACCTTC.